One and the same sample provided the 12 T cell receptor beta chains below, sequenced in a study of low-dose radiotherapy and immunotherapy resistance in tumors. Gene-specific TRAV and TRBV primers were used for first-strand cDNA, covering alpha and beta chains. TCR amplification ran 15 to 25 PCR cycles using constant-region and V-primer adapter primers. MiXCR was run by TCRdb on the reads, yielding one entry per CDR3 protein. The sample holds 80,000 to 90,000 distinct CDR3 sequences, roughly a sixth seen once. Noted time point: before trial treatment. The sample in question was PBMCs, obtained before treatment. The origin of the receptors is a male donor with prostate cancer.

A word on this clonotype: With a far larger clone one base away, a read error is the likely cause. V and J are TRBV6-1 and TRBJ2-3; D remains ambiguous. V lost 5 bases, J lost 0 bases, and 15 bases lay in between. CDR3 length equals 16 residues. Germline V CDR1 and CDR2: MNHNS, SASEGT. The CDR3 loop reads CASSSTRSTSTDTQYF. The CDR3 bases are TGTGCCAGCAGTTCGACGAGATCCACAAGCACAGATACGCAGTATTTT.

This clonotype has a count of ten or more. The chain has TRBV6-1 and TRBJ2-4; D remains ambiguous. This CDR3 is 11 amino acids long. Trimming took 1 base from V and 11 from J, leaving 6 bases between them. Germline CDR1 is MNHNS and CDR2 is SASEGT. CDR3 nucleotides: TGTGCCAGCAGTGAAGGCCTCCTTCAGTACTTC. Its translation: CASSEGLLQYF.

This sequence joins TRBV2 and TRBJ1-5; maybe TRBD1 (6 bases). Trimming left V 4 bases short and J 1 base short, with 14 bases between. Germline CDR1 and CDR2: SNHLY and FYNNEI. The CDR3 is 16 residues long. The CDR3, as DNA: TGTGCCAGCAGTGGAAAAGGACAGACAAGCAATCAGCCCCAGCATTTT. Translated, it gives CASSGKGQTSNQPQHF.

With regard to this clonotype: This is likely an artifact of a read error, given a far larger clone one base away. The V and J genes are TRBV6-1 and TRBJ2-5; D unclear. CDR3 length: 14 residues. CDR1 is MNHNS, CDR2 SASEGT, per germline. Trimming shortened V by 10 bases and J by 0 bases, and 15 bases separated the two germline ends. This chain's CDR3 is CANSRFRDQETQYF. In nucleotides, the CDR3 is TGTGCCAACAGCCGGTTTAGAGACCAAGAGACCCAGTACTTC.

This clonotype was detected once. The junction differs from germline at one of its ends, possibly a read error. This chain links TRBV5-3 with TRBJ2-7; the D call may be TRBD1 or TRBD2 (5 bases each). TRBV5-3 falls under the ORF class, with uncertain function. CDR3 length: 15 amino acids. CDR3 region: CASSLAGTEPYEQYF. CDR3 nucleotide sequence: TGTGCCAGCAGCTTGGCCGGGACGGAGCCCTACGAGCAGTACTTC.

The chain links TRBV6-2 or TRBV6-3 to TRBJ2-3; D call uncertain. V was cut by 5 bases and J by 0 bases, with 12 bases left in between. CDR1 is MNHEY and CDR2 is SVGEGT in the germline V gene. The CDR3 extends over 15 amino acids. CDR3 in amino acids: CASSEGPLSTDTQYF. CDR3 bases: TGTGCCAGCAGTGAAGGTCCGCTTAGCACAGATACGCAGTATTTT.

This clonotype appeared many times. The chain combines TRBV2 with TRBJ1-2; a weak D match, TRBD1 (6 bases). CDR3 length: 16 residues. V gave up 8 bases and J gave up 5 bases, with 24 bases separating them. Germline lookup yields CDR1 SNHLY and CDR2 FYNNEI. In DNA, the CDR3 is TGTGCCAGCGCACGAGGGCTTACAGGGTCCGGTTATGGCTACACCTTC. Its protein product is CASARGLTGSGYGYTF. The complete variable domain, with remaining parts taken from reference TRBV2 and TRBJ1-2, reads EPEVTQTPSHQVTQMGQEVILRCVPISNHLYFYWYRQILGQKVEFLVSFYNNEISEKSEIFDDQFSVERPDGSNFTLKIRSTKLEDSAMYFCASARGLTGSGYGYTFGSGTRLTVV.

This clonotype was observed many times. V usage is TRBV5-1 and J usage is TRBJ2-3; D unclear. In germline, CDR1 is SGHRS, CDR2 YFSETQ. Trimming took 1 base from V and 3 from J, leaving 12 bases between them. This CDR3 region has 15 residues. CDR3 in amino acids: CASSLLAGATDTQYF. DNA for the CDR3: TGCGCCAGCAGCTTGTTGGCCGGAGCGACAGATACGCAGTATTTT.

In its sample, this clonotype was seen many times. This chain uses TRBV4-1 with TRBJ2-1, with 7 bases fitting TRBD2. The V gene's germline CDR1 is MGHRA and CDR2 YSYEKL. This CDR3 contains 17 residues. The V gene end was trimmed by 1 base and the J gene end by 7 bases; junction bases not matched to a gene: 13. In nucleotides, the CDR3 is TGCGCCAGCAGCCAAGTTGGGAGCGGGGCCTCTGGTAATGAGCAGTTCTTC. Protein product: CASSQVGSGASGNEQFF.

This clonotype has at least ten counts. V and J are TRBV20-1 and TRBJ2-7; TRBD1 might be the D (6 bases). CDR3 length: 15 residues. V dropped 0 bases and J dropped 2 bases, with 14 bases sitting between them. Germline lookup yields CDR1 DFQATT and CDR2 SNEGSKA (reference sequence). The CDR3: CSARDARGMAYEQYF. CDR3 sequence (DNA): TGCAGTGCTAGAGACGCCAGGGGAATGGCCTACGAGCAGTACTTC.

The table lists this clonotype with many counts. V usage is TRBV20-1 and J usage is TRBJ2-3, with D possibly being TRBD2 (6 bases). The CDR3 loop spans 14 amino acids. From germline, CDR1 is DFQATT and CDR2 SNEGSKA (reference sequence). The CDR3 nucleotides are TGCACCCCCAGCCGCGCGGGGCTCACAGATACGCAGTATTTT. This gives the protein CTPSRAGLTDTQYF.

This clonotype came up many times. V gene TRBV5-6 combines with J gene TRBJ2-2, with 7 bases identical to TRBD1. The CDR3 spans 14 residues. The germline V gene encodes CDR1 SGHDT and CDR2 YYEEEE. The J segment lost 3 bases and the V segment lost 3 bases, leaving 2 bases of the junction unmatched. CDR3 coding DNA: TGTGCCAGCAGCTGGGACAGCTACACCGGGGAGCTGTTTTTT. It is translated as CASSWDSYTGELFF.